This T cell receptor (beta chain) was captured by sequencing in a study of neoadjuvant anti-PD-1 for oral cavity cancer. Study background: Nivolumab at 3 mg/kg was mostly given biweekly, three to four doses, pre-surgery. Study results and caveats: Only a few patients per response group were TCR-analyzed; validation needed. Pretreatment Treg/Th17 ratio correlated inversely with post-treatment tumor clonality.

The length of the CDR3 is 13 residues. The germline gives CDR1 KGHSH, CDR2 LQKENI. V was clipped by 6 bases and J by 7 bases, with 15 bases between them. Regarding time point: after neoadjuvant nivolumab, at surgical resection. The patients had HPV-negative, locally advanced oral cavity squamous cell carcinoma. A note on this clone: Its cognate antigen is unknown.

Sequencing used immunoSEQ multiplex PCR; TCRdb keeps in-frame clones, though not all of them. The table includes roughly 68,000 clones, approximately 87% detected once. The TCR originated in a person aged 35-80 years with oral cavity squamous cell carcinoma. The chain recombines TRBV18 with TRBJ1-1; D is possibly TRBD1 (6 bases). The source material was PBMCs, sampled after nivolumab (anti-PD-1) treatment. CDR3 amino acids: CASSFVEDSEAFF. CDR3 DNA: TGTGCCAGCTCTTTCGTCGAGGACAGTGAAGCTTTCTTT.